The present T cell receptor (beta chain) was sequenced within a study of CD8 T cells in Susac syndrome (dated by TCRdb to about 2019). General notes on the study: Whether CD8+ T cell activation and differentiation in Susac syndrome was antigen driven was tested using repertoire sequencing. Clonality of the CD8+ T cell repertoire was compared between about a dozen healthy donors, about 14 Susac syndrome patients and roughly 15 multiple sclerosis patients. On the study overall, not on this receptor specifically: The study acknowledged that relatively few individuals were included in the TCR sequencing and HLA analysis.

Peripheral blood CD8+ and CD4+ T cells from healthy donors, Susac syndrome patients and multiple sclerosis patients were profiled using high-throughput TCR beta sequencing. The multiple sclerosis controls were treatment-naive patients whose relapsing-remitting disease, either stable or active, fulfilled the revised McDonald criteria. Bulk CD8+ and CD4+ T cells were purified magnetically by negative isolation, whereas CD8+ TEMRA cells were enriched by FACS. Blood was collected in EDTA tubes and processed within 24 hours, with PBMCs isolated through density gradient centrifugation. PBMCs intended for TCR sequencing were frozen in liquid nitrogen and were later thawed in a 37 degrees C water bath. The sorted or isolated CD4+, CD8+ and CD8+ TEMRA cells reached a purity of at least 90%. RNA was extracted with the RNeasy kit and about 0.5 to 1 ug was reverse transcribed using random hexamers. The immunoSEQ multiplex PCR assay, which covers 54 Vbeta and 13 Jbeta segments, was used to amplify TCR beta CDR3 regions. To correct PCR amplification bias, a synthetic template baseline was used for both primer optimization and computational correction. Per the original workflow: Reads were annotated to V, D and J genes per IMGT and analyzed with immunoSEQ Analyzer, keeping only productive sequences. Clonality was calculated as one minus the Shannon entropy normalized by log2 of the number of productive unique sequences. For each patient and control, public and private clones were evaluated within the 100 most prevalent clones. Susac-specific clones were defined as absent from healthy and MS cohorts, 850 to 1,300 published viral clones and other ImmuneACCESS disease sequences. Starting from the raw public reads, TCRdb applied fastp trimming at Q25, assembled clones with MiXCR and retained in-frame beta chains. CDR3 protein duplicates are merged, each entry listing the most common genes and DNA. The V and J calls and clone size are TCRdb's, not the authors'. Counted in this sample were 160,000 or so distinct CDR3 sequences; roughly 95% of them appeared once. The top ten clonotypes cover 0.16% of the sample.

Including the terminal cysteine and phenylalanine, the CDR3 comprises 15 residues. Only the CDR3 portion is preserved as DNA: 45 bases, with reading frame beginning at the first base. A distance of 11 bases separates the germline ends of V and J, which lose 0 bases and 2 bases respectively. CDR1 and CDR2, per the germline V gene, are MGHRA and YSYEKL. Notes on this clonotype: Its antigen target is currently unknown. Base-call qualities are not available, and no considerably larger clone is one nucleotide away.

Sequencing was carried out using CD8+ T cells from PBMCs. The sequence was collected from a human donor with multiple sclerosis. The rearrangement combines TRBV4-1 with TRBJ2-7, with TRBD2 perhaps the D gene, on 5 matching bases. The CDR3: CASSQDVRGTYEQYF. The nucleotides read TGCGCCAGCAGCCAAGATGTTCGGGGAACCTACGAGCAGTACTTC.